The 24 T cell receptor beta chains listed next were all sequenced from one sample in a study of cytomegalovirus exposure and HLA in healthy donors. 13 Jbeta primers and 60 Vbeta primers were used for the PCR. TCRdb keeps only in-frame clones here, not all; method: immunoSEQ multiplex PCR. The sample holds 100,000 or so clones, about 59% seen once. Sequenced: PBMCs. The receptors come from a man younger than 45 in good health and CMV-seropositive.

The chain uses TRBV6-1 and TRBJ1-1; D gene ambiguous. The germline V gene has CDR1 MNHNS and CDR2 SASEGT. V was trimmed by 4 bases and J by 4 bases, leaving 16 bases between them. CDR3 length: 15 residues. The CDR3 bases are TGTGCCAGCAGTGGCGCTTTTCGGGTAATCACTGAAGCTTTCTTT. Its protein product is CASSGAFRVITEAFF.

A few counts support this clone. The chain is built from TRBV27 and TRBJ2-3; weak D call: TRBD2 (5 bases). The germline V gene encodes CDR1 MNHEY and CDR2 SMNVEV (reference sequence). Trimming left V 6 bases short and J 6 bases short, with 19 bases between. This CDR3 is built from 15 residues. The CDR3, as DNA: TGTGCCAGCAGCCCCACTAGGCCCCTGGGGGATACGCAGTATTTT. Translating it yields CASSPTRPLGDTQYF.

This clone was counted only a few times. The rearrangement uses TRBV27 and TRBJ2-1; 8 positions match TRBD1. The junction had 6 bases not matched to a gene; V was cut back by 6 bases and J by 2 bases. The CDR3 contains 15 residues. Germline V gives CDR1 MNHEY, CDR2 SMNVEV (reference sequence). The CDR3 sequence: CASSFDRGPYNEQFF. CDR3 nucleotide sequence: TGTGCCAGCAGCTTCGACAGGGGACCCTACAATGAGCAGTTCTTC.

The chain links TRBV5-1 to TRBJ2-2; 8 nucleotides match TRBD2. V gave up 3 bases and J gave up 7 bases; unmatched junction bases: 8. Germline CDR1 SGHRS, CDR2 YFSETQ. The CDR3 spans 15 residues. In nucleotides, the CDR3 is TGCGCCAGCAGCTCCGGTAGCGGGGAGAACGGGGAGCTGTTTTTT. Amino acids: CASSSGSGENGELFF.

There are a few counts of this clone. The chain couples TRBV20-1 to TRBJ1-1; D remains unclear. V was clipped by 3 bases and J by 3 bases, with 5 bases between them. The CDR3 extends over 11 amino acids. The V gene's germline CDR1 is DFQATT and CDR2 SNEGSKA (reference sequence). The CDR3 DNA sequence: TGCAGTGCTAGTCGGGACACTGAAGCTTTCTTT. Translating gives CSASRDTEAFF.

The chain carries TRBV7-3 and TRBJ2-2; 8 bases align to TRBD1. V trimming: 7 bases; J trimming: 3 bases; junction bases outside the gene matches: 22. CDR1 and CDR2 (germline): SGHTA, FQGTGA. The CDR3 is made up of 20 amino acids. CDR3 in amino acids: CASIHSRGILTGADTGELFF. As DNA, the CDR3 is TGTGCCAGCATCCACAGCCGGGGGATCTTGACAGGGGCAGACACCGGGGAGCTGTTTTTT.

This clone was found a few times. This chain connects TRBV4-2 to TRBJ2-1, with TRBD2 matching 13 bases. Germline V CDR1 and CDR2: LGHNA, YNFKEQ. There are 17 residues in the CDR3. After removal of 3 bases from V and 0 bases from J, the junction contained 2 bases not matched to a gene. The chain's CDR3 is CASSQTSGGSSYNEQFF. DNA of the CDR3: TGTGCCAGCAGCCAGACTAGCGGGGGGAGCTCCTACAATGAGCAGTTCTTC.

This rearrangement joins TRBV19 to TRBJ1-6; 7 nucleotides align to TRBD1. The junction had 7 bases not matched to a gene; V was cut back by 5 bases and J by 9 bases. Germline assignment: CDR1 LNHDA and CDR2 SQIVND (reference sequence). The CDR3 consists of 14 residues. CDR3 nucleotides: TGTGCCAGTAGTGTCAACAGGGGAAGTTCACCCCTCCACTTT. Its protein is CASSVNRGSSPLHF. The full variable domain, completed using reference TRBV19 and TRBJ1-6, is DGGITQSPKYLFRKEGQNVTLSCEQNLNHDAMYWYRQDPGQGLRLIYYSQIVNDFQKGDIAEGYSVSREKKESFPLTVTSAQKNPTAFYLCASSVNRGSSPLHFGNGTRLTVT.

The chain combines TRBV21-1 with TRBJ2-3; TRBD1 is the table's D call and was not checked against the DNA. TRBV21-1 is noted as a pseudogene. The CDR3 loop spans 21 amino acids. CDR3 sequence: CASSKGVGGQGPLPRTDTQYF. The DNA of the CDR3 is TGTGCCAGCAGCAAAGGGGTTGGGGGACAGGGCCCTCTTCCTCGCACAGATACGCAGTATTTT.

This chain links TRBV7-9 with TRBJ1-5; no clear D. The V and J ends lost 5 bases and 1 base respectively, with 12 bases between them. Germline values: CDR1 SEHNR, CDR2 FQNEAQ (reference sequence). The CDR3 extends over 15 amino acids. The CDR3 region is CASSPPGVSNQPQHF. CDR3 coding DNA: TGTGCCAGCAGCCCCCCCGGGGTAAGCAATCAGCCCCAGCATTTT.

This chain joins TRBV5-1 and TRBJ2-7; the match to TRBD2 covers 13 bases. This CDR3 contains 14 residues. Germline V gives CDR1 SGHRS, CDR2 YFSETQ. Trimming cost V 0 bases and J 6 bases; bases outside gene matches: 0. The CDR3 here is CASSLGTSGGEQYF. CDR3 coding DNA: TGCGCCAGCAGCTTGGGGACTAGCGGGGGCGAGCAGTACTTC. Complete variable domain (other parts from reference TRBV5-1 and TRBJ2-7): KAGVTQTPRYLIKTRGQQVTLSCSPISGHRSVSWYQQTPGQGLQFLFEYFSETQRNKGNFPGRFSGRQFSNSRSEMNVSTLELGDSALYLCASSLGTSGGEQYFGPGTRLTVT.

This clone is categorized as large. The CDR3, as DNA: TGTGCCAGCAGTGACACCTACGAGCAGTACTTC. Translating gives CASSDTYEQYF. This sequence joins TRBV2 and TRBJ2-7; D gene uncertain. The CDR3 extends over 11 amino acids. V lost 3 bases, J lost 2 bases, and 2 bases lay in between. Germline values: CDR1 SNHLY, CDR2 FYNNEI.

V is TRBV2 and J is TRBJ1-1; TRBD1 matches at 8 bases. With V trimmed by 6 bases and J by 1 base, 7 bases remained unmatched. CDR3 length: 15 amino acids. Germline V CDR1 and CDR2: SNHLY, FYNNEI. CDR3 region: CASSPQGTGNTEAFF. The DNA of the CDR3 is TGTGCCAGCAGCCCCCAGGGGACAGGGAACACTGAAGCTTTCTTT.

V gene TRBV10-1 combines with J gene TRBJ1-2; maybe TRBD1 (6 bases). In germline, CDR1 is WNHNN, CDR2 SYGVQD (reference sequence). CDR3 length equals 15 residues. Trimming shortened V by 0 bases and J by 3 bases, and 11 bases separated the two germline ends. The CDR3 spells CASSESQGQDYGYTF. The CDR3 DNA sequence: TGCGCCAGCAGTGAGTCGCAGGGGCAGGACTATGGCTACACCTTC.

The gene calls are TRBV11-3 and TRBJ2-1; 9 bases map to TRBD2. V dropped 3 bases and J dropped 0; count of bases not matched to a gene: 6. The germline V gene encodes CDR1 SGHNT and CDR2 YENEEA. The CDR3 consists of 17 residues. The CDR3 DNA is TGTGCCAGCAGCTTTGGGATTAGCGGGGGCTCCTACAATGAGCAGTTCTTC. It codes for CASSFGISGGSYNEQFF.

This clone was counted only a few times. The chain employs TRBV6-6 and TRBJ1-1, with 7 bases aligning to TRBD1. This CDR3 spans 14 amino acids. Germline CDR1 is MNHNY and CDR2 is SVGAGI (reference sequence). After removal of 7 bases from V and 5 bases from J, the junction contained 10 bases not matched to a gene. The CDR3 region is CASNLDPRGTEAFF. In nucleotides, the CDR3 is TGTGCCAGCAATCTAGACCCCAGGGGGACTGAAGCTTTCTTT.

The V and J genes are TRBV9 and TRBJ2-2, with 10 bases matching TRBD2. The CDR3 runs to 16 residues. Germline V gives CDR1 SGDLS, CDR2 YYNGEE. V lost 1 base to trimming and J lost 3 bases; unmatched junction nucleotides: 3. This CDR3 is CASSVHLAGDTGELFF. The CDR3 nucleotides read TGTGCCAGCAGCGTACATCTAGCGGGGGACACCGGGGAGCTGTTTTTT.

This clone was seen a few times. This chain joins TRBV16 and TRBJ1-1; 8 bases align to TRBD1. Germline CDR1 KGHSY, CDR2 FQNENV. Germline trimming cut 4 bases from V and 4 bases from J; bases unmatched to any gene: 2. The CDR3 has 13 residues. The CDR3 here is CASSPTGGTEAFF. The CDR3 nucleotides read TGTGCCAGCAGCCCCACAGGGGGCACTGAAGCTTTCTTT.

The rearrangement joins TRBV28 to TRBJ2-5; no clear D gene. Per the germline V gene, CDR1 is MDHEN and CDR2 is SYDVKM. Trimming took off 5 bases at V and 4 bases at J, with 17 bases between the two ends. The CDR3 covers 15 residues. CDR3 sequence reads: CASSRFGSLGETQYF. DNA of the CDR3: TGTGCCAGCAGTCGTTTCGGGTCACTGGGAGAGACCCAGTACTTC.

The chain carries TRBV6-5 and TRBJ1-2, with D possibly TRBD1 on 5 matching bases. Trimming stripped 8 bases from V and 7 bases from J, with 17 bases between. Germline CDR1 MNHEY, CDR2 SVGAGI. The CDR3 is 13 amino acids. CDR3 DNA: TGTGCCAGCCGAAACCAGGGATATTCTGGCTACACCTTC. Residues: CASRNQGYSGYTF.

The gene calls are TRBV19 and TRBJ1-1; D is uncertain. The CDR3 runs 12 residues. From germline, CDR1 is LNHDA and CDR2 SQIVND (reference sequence). V was clipped by 3 bases and J by 5 bases, with 7 bases between them. The CDR3 reads CASSIWETEAFF. Here the CDR3 DNA reads TGTGCCAGTAGTATTTGGGAGACTGAAGCTTTCTTT. The full variable domain, with the rest looked up from reference TRBV19 and TRBJ1-1, is DGGITQSPKYLFRKEGQNVTLSCEQNLNHDAMYWYRQDPGQGLRLIYYSQIVNDFQKGDIAEGYSVSREKKESFPLTVTSAQKNPTAFYLCASSIWETEAFFGQGTRLTVV.

This clone was counted a few times. This chain joins TRBV30 and TRBJ2-1, with D tentatively TRBD2 (6 bases). Germline lookup yields CDR1 GTSNPN and CDR2 SVGIG (reference sequence). Trimming took 4 bases from V and 7 from J, leaving 17 bases between them. This CDR3 region has 14 residues. CDR3 region: CAWNAYSGPNEQFF. The CDR3, as DNA: TGTGCCTGGAACGCGTATAGCGGTCCTAATGAGCAGTTCTTC.

The chain uses TRBV7-9 and TRBJ1-1, with D uncertain. Trimming took off 5 bases at V and 11 bases at J, with 15 bases between the two ends. Germline V gives CDR1 SEHNR, CDR2 FQNEAQ (reference sequence). The CDR3 is 12 amino acids. The CDR3 protein is CASSPSGVTAFF. CDR3 nucleotides: TGTGCCAGCAGCCCCAGCGGGGTGACGGCTTTCTTT.

The chain uses TRBV7-2 and TRBJ2-1, with TRBD2 matching over 7 bases. Germline CDR1 is SGHTA and CDR2 is FQGNSA. This CDR3 is built from 13 residues. V was clipped by 0 bases and J by 12 bases; unmatched bases: 5. CDR3 in amino acids: CASSLARTRWQFF. In DNA, the CDR3 is TGTGCCAGCAGCTTAGCGAGGACTAGATGGCAGTTCTTC.